This TCR beta chain came from a study of shared clonotypes between healthy human individuals. About the research overall: CD4 naive and memory got three plates each, CD8 naive two, CD8 memory one. The study's findings and limits: Enrolling few donors narrowed the genetic and exposure-history diversity that was represented. Naive CD4 clonotype sharing across a few donors was 4.5% to 6%. Larger estimated richness was generally recorded for naive subsets relative to memory subsets.

Here immunoSEQ multiplex PCR was the method, and the copy in TCRdb shows in-frame clones only, minus some. The sample lists roughly 410,000 clones; 90% to 98% were seen once. Comment on this clone: The target antigen is unknown.

Looked up from germline, CDR1 is MNHNS and CDR2 is SASEGT. This CDR3 region has 12 residues. V gave up 8 bases and J gave up 6 bases, with 14 bases separating them. The V gene is TRBV6-1, the J gene TRBJ2-7; D tentatively fits TRBD1 or TRBD2 (6 bases each). This sequence was found in a man aged 25-40 years in good health. Material for sequencing was memory CD8+ T cells sorted from blood. Subset: CD45RO+ cells pooled with CCR7-negative TemRA cells. The CDR3 nucleotides are TGTGCCAGCCGCCTACAGGGAGGCGAGCAGTACTTC. As protein: CASRLQGGEQYF.